The clone carrying this T cell receptor beta chain was detected only a few times. The antigen is not known. TCRdb called the RT-PCR reads again in MiXCR, with one record for every CDR3 protein. The table has roughly 520,000 distinct CDR3 sequences, over 25% seen once. The CDR3 runs to 15 residues. Germline loops: CDR1 SGHNT, CDR2 YENEEA. V trimming: 4 bases; J trimming: 4 bases; junction bases outside the gene matches: 6. The data are from a study of response to subunit inactivated influenza vaccine. Findings and limits, study-wide: Few new T cells, the authors suggested, are recruited by each seasonal influenza vaccination.

The sequence came from a man aged 50-60 years who received an inactivated influenza vaccine. The source was CD4+ T cells sorted from PBMCs, collected 4 to 6 days after vaccination. This chain joins TRBV11-3 and TRBJ2-5; TRBD2 agrees at 10 bases. CDR3 sequence (DNA): TGTGCCAGCAGCTGGACTAGCGGAGTTGGAGAGACCCAGTACTTC. Encoded protein: CASSWTSGVGETQYF.